This T cell receptor beta chain stems from a study of tumor and adjacent non-tumor tissue in lung cancer. In the case of this clonotype: A much larger clone differs by one base, so this may be a read error.

This sample's RNA came from whole unsorted tissue. This non-tumor lung sample came from over 3 cm beyond the tumor edge. The CDR3 covers 16 residues. J was trimmed by 4 bases and V by 7 bases; bases with no gene match: 12. TCRbeta libraries were built with three rounds of nested PCR, modified from ARM-PCR. TCRdb reanalysed the multiplex PCR reads using MiXCR and keeps one entry per CDR3 protein. The sample records 70,000 to 90,000 distinct CDR3 sequences, around 65% being singletons. This TCR was recovered from a woman aged 45-60 years with non-small cell lung cancer. Sequencing was done on a sample of distant non-tumor lung tissue. This sequence joins TRBV12-3 or TRBV12-4 and TRBJ2-3, with 9 bases identical to TRBD2. In DNA form, the CDR3 reads TGTGCCAGCACCCTGGCGGGAGGGAGTAGCGCAGATACGCAGTATTTT. Its protein product is CASTLAGGSSADTQYF.